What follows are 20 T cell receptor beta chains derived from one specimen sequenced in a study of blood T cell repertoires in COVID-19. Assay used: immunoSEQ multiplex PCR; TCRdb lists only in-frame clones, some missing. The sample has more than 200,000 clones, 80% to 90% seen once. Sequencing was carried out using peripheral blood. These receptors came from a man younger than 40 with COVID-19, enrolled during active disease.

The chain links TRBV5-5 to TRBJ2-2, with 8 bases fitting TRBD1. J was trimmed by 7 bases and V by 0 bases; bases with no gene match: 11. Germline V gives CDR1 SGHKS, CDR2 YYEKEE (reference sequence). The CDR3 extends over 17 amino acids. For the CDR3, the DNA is TGTGCCAGCAGCTTGGAAACAGGGGGGTACCGCAACGGGGAGCTGTTTTTT. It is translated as CASSLETGGYRNGELFF.

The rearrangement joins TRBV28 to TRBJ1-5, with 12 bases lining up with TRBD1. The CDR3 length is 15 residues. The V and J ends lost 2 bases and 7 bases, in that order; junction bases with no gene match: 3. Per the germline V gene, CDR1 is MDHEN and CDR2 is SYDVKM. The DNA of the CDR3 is TGTGCCAGCAGTTTAGGGACAGGGGGCTACCAGCCCCAGCATTTT. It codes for CASSLGTGGYQPQHF.

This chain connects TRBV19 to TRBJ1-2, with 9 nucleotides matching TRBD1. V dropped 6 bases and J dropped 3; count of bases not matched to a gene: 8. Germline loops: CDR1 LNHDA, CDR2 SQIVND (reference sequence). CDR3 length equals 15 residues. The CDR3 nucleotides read TGTGCCAGTAGCTTGGACAGGGGAGGTGACTATGGCTACACCTTC. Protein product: CASSLDRGGDYGYTF.

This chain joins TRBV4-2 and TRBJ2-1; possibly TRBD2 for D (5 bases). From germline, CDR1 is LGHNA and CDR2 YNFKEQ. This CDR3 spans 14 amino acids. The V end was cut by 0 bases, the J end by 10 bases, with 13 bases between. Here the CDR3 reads CASSQDEEVLEQFF. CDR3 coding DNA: TGTGCCAGCAGCCAAGATGAGGAGGTGTTGGAGCAGTTCTTC.

Here the CDR3 DNA reads TGTGCCAGCAGCGTAGGTATCCAGCGGGCCTACAATGAGCAGTTCTTC. It specifies CASSVGIQRAYNEQFF. This sequence joins TRBV9 and TRBJ2-1; TRBD2 might be the D (6 bases). Trimming removed 0 bases at V and 2 bases at J, with 12 bases between. This CDR3 region has 16 residues. The germline CDR1 and CDR2 sequences are SGDLS and YYNGEE.

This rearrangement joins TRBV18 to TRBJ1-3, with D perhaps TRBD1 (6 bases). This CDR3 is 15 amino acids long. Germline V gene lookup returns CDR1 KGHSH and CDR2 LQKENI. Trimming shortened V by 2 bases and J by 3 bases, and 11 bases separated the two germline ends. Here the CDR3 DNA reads TGTGCCAGCTCACCAACAGGGTATGGTGGAAACACCATATATTTT. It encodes CASSPTGYGGNTIYF. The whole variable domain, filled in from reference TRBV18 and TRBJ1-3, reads NAGVMQNPRHLVRRRGQEARLRCSPMKGHSHVYWYRQLPEEGLKFMVYLQKENIIDESGMPKERFSAEFPKEGPSILRIQQVVRGDSAAYFCASSPTGYGGNTIYFGEGSWLTVV.

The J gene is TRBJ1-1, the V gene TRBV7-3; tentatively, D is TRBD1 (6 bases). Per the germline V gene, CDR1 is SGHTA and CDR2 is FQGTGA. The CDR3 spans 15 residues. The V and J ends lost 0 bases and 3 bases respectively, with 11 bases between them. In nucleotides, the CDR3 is TGTGCCAGCAGCTTAACCCCAGGGGCGGACACTGAAGCTTTCTTT. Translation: CASSLTPGADTEAFF.

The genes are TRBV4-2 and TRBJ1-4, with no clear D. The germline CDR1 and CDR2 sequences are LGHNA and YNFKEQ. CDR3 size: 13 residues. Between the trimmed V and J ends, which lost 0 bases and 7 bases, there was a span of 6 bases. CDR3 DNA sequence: TGTGCCAGCAGCCAAGAGAAGAGTGAAAAACTGTTTTTT. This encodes CASSQEKSEKLFF.

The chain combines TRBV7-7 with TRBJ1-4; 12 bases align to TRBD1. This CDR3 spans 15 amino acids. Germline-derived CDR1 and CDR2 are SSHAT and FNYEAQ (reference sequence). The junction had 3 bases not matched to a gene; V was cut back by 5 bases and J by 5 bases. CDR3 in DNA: TGTGCCAGCAGCCTAGGGACAGGGGGCAATGAAAAACTGTTTTTT. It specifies CASSLGTGGNEKLFF.

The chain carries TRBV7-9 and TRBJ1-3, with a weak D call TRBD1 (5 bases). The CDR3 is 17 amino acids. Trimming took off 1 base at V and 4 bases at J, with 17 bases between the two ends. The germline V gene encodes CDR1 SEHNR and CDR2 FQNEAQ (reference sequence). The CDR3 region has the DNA TGTGCCAGCAGCTTAGATCGGGCCAGGGTCAGAGGAAACACCATATATTTT. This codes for CASSLDRARVRGNTIYF.

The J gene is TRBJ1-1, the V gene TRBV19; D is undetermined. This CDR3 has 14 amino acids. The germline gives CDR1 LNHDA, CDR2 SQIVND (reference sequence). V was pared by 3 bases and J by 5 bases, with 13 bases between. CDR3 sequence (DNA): TGTGCCAGTAGTATCGGCGGGCAGAGTACTGAAGCTTTCTTT. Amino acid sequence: CASSIGGQSTEAFF.

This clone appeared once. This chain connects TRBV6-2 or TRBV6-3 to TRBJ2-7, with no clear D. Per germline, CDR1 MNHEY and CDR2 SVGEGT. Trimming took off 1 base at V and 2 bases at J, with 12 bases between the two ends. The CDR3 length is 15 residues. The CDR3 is CASSYWSAIPYEQYF. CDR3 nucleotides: TGTGCCAGCAGTTACTGGTCAGCGATACCCTACGAGCAGTACTTC.

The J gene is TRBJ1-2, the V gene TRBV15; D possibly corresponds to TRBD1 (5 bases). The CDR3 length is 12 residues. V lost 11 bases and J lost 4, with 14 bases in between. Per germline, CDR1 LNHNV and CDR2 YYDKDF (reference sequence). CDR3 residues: CARSQASYGYTF. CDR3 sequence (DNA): TGTGCCCGATCACAGGCTTCCTATGGCTACACCTTC.

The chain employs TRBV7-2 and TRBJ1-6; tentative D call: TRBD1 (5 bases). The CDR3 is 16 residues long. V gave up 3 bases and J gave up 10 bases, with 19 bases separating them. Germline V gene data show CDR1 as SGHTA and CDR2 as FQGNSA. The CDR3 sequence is CASSFGGAGGGSPLHF. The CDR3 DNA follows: TGTGCCAGCAGCTTTGGGGGAGCGGGGGGTGGATCACCCCTCCACTTT.

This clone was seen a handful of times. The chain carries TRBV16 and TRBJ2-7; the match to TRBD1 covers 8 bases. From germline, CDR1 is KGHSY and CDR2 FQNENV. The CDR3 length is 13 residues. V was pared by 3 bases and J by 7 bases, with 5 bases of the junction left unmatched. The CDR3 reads CASSHPGGGEQYF. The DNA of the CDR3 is TGTGCCAGCAGCCATCCAGGGGGCGGGGAGCAGTACTTC.

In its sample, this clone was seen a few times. CDR3 sequence reads: CASSQDFILGSRGVGELFF. CDR3 nucleotide sequence: TGCGCCAGCAGCCAAGACTTTATCTTAGGGTCCAGGGGGGTCGGGGAGCTGTTTTTT. This chain connects TRBV4-3 to TRBJ2-2, with a weak D call TRBD1 (7 bases). The ends were cut back, 0 bases at V and 7 bases at J, with 24 bases in the middle. The CDR3 is 19 amino acids. Germline CDR1 reads LGHNA; CDR2 reads YSLEER.

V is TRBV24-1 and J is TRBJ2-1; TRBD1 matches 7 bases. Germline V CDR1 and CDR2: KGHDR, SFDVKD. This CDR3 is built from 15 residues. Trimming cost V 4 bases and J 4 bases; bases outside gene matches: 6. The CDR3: CATSETDRSYNEQFF. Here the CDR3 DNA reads TGTGCCACCAGTGAGACGGACAGGTCGTACAATGAGCAGTTCTTC.

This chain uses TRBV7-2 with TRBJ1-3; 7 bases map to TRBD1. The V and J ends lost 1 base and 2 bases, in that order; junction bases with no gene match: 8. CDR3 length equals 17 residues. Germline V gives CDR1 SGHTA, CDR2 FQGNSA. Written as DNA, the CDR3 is TGTGCCAGCAGCTTAGATCCAGGGCAGGGGGCTGGAAACACCATATATTTT. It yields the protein CASSLDPGQGAGNTIYF. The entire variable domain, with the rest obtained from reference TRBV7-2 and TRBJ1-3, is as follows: GAGVSQSPSNKVTEKGKDVELRCDPISGHTALYWYRQSLGQGLEFLIYFQGNSAPDKSGLPSDRFSAERTGGSVSTLTIQRTQQEDSAVYLCASSLDPGQGAGNTIYFGEGSWLTVV.

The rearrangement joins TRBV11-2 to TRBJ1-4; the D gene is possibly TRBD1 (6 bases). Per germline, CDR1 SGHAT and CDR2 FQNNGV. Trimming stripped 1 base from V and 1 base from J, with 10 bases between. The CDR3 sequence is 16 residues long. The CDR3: CASSLGQGITNEKLFF. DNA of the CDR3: TGTGCCAGCAGCTTAGGGCAGGGGATAACTAATGAAAAACTGTTTTTT.

The CDR3 sequence is CASSLVPGNEKLFF. CDR3 DNA: TGTGCCAGCAGCTTAGTGCCAGGGAATGAAAAACTGTTTTTT. The V gene is TRBV7-9, the J gene TRBJ1-4; possible D gene TRBD1, 5 bases. Trimming took 1 base from V and 5 from J, leaving 8 bases between them. The CDR3 has 14 residues. Germline-derived CDR1 and CDR2 are SEHNR and FQNEAQ (reference sequence).